The next 15 T cell receptor beta chains were all read from a single sample in a study of cytomegalovirus exposure and HLA in healthy donors. Using immunoSEQ multiplex PCR, the repertoire was profiled, and TCRdb retains in-frame clones only, with some absent. The table lists roughly 86,000 clones, almost 97% of them singletons. Sequencing used PBMCs. The receptor source for this set is a young man in good health and CMV-seropositive.

V gene TRBV7-8 combines with J gene TRBJ1-1, with 8 bases fitting TRBD1. The germline CDR1 and CDR2 sequences are SGHVS and FQNEAQ. Trimming took 5 bases from V and 10 from J; bases not matched to a gene: 3. The CDR3 is made up of 11 amino acids. The CDR3, as DNA: TGTGCCAGCAGCAGGGACAGGCGAGCTTTCTTT. Residues: CASSRDRRAFF.

The chain uses TRBV15 and TRBJ1-1; 7 bases line up with TRBD1. The CDR3 is 13 residues long. After removal of 5 bases from V and 4 bases from J, the junction contained 4 bases not matched to a gene. The germline V gene has CDR1 LNHNV and CDR2 YYDKDF (reference sequence). CDR3 amino acids: CATSAHRGTEAFF. The DNA of the CDR3 is TGTGCCACCAGCGCTCACAGGGGCACTGAAGCTTTCTTT.

This chain links TRBV27 with TRBJ1-5; 7 positions match TRBD1. Germline CDR1 and CDR2: MNHEY and SMNVEV (reference sequence). The CDR3 is 18 residues long. V shed 5 bases and J 7 bases; nucleotides not matched to a gene: 20. CDR3 in amino acids: CASSATGQQGWLGQPQHF. The CDR3 region has the DNA TGTGCCAGCAGTGCAACCGGCCAACAGGGGTGGTTAGGGCAGCCCCAGCATTTT.

The V call is TRBV9, the J call TRBJ1-2; 7 bases agree with TRBD1. The length of the CDR3 is 17 residues. CDR1 SGDLS and CDR2 YYNGEE come from the germline V gene. The junction had 11 bases not matched to a gene; V was cut back by 2 bases and J by 1 base. CDR3 region: CASSVFGQVTINYGYTF. In nucleotides, the CDR3 is TGTGCCAGCAGCGTGTTTGGACAGGTGACTATTAACTATGGCTACACCTTC.

The chain has TRBV7-8 and TRBJ1-5; unclear D gene. CDR1 and CDR2 (germline): SGHVS, FQNEAQ. This CDR3 region has 17 residues. The V and J ends lost 5 bases and 0 bases respectively, with 17 bases between them. CDR3 DNA sequence: TGTGCCAGCAGCCAACAACCGACAAGTTATAGCAATCAGCCCCAGCATTTT. Its translation is CASSQQPTSYSNQPQHF.

The chain couples TRBV6-1 to TRBJ2-7; the match to TRBD1 covers 9 bases. Trimming cost V 8 bases and J 6 bases; bases outside gene matches: 8. The CDR3 runs 13 residues. Germline V lookup: CDR1 MNHNS, CDR2 SASEGT. The CDR3 sequence: CASGRGQGAEQYF. The CDR3 coding sequence is TGTGCCAGCGGCCGGGGACAGGGCGCCGAGCAGTACTTC.

The rearrangement uses TRBV19 and TRBJ2-7, with D possibly TRBD2 on 6 matching bases. CDR3 length: 15 residues. With 3 bases removed from V and 1 base from J, the gap between germline ends came to 13 bases. Germline CDR1 is LNHDA and CDR2 is SQIVND (reference sequence). The CDR3 is CASSIGLARSYEQYF. CDR3 nucleotides: TGTGCCAGTAGTATCGGCCTAGCGAGATCCTACGAGCAGTACTTC.

The rearrangement joins TRBV29-1 to TRBJ2-4, with D perhaps TRBD2 (5 bases). This CDR3 has 15 amino acids. Germline V gives CDR1 SQVTM, CDR2 ANQGSEA. Trimming pared 0 bases from V and 6 bases from J, leaving 15 bases between. CDR3 sequence (DNA): TGCAGCGTTGAAGAAGGACGCGAGGGAAGAAACATTCAGTACTTC. Translation gives CSVEEGREGRNIQYF.

CDR3 DNA sequence: TGCGCCAGCAGCTTAGCCGGGACGGCTCAGGGGCAGCCCCAGCATTTT. Amino acids: CASSLAGTAQGQPQHF. The chain is built from TRBV5-1 and TRBJ1-5; possible D gene TRBD1, 6 bases. CDR1 is SGHRS and CDR2 is YFSETQ in the germline V gene. The CDR3 contains 16 residues. V shed 2 bases and J shed 7 bases, with 19 bases lying between them.

CDR3 sequence (DNA): TGTGCCTGGGGACAGGGGGCAGGTGGCTACACCTTC. This gives the protein CAWGQGAGGYTF. This chain links TRBV30 with TRBJ1-2, with TRBD1 matching over 11 bases. This CDR3 contains 12 residues. Trimming at V came to 5 bases and at J to 7 bases, leaving 3 bases not matched to a gene. In germline, CDR1 is GTSNPN, CDR2 SVGIG (reference sequence). Full variable domain (remainder filled in from reference TRBV30 and TRBJ1-2): SQTIHQWPATLVQPVGSPLSLECTVEGTSNPNLYWYRQAAGRGLQLLFYSVGIGQISSEVPQNLSASRPQDRQFILSSKKLLLSDSGFYLCAWGQGAGGYTFGSGTRLTVV.

This sequence joins TRBV5-1 and TRBJ2-2; 7 bases line up with TRBD1. The CDR3 contains 16 residues. Germline V gene lookup returns CDR1 SGHRS and CDR2 YFSETQ. The V segment lost 4 bases and the J segment 0 bases; nucleotides outside the gene matches: 6. Here the CDR3 reads CASSIHRGSNTGELFF. Here the CDR3 DNA reads TGCGCCAGCAGCATTCACAGGGGTTCGAACACCGGGGAGCTGTTTTTT.

The CDR3 loop reads CASSLEPGPYEQYF. CDR3 in DNA: TGTGCCAGCAGCTTAGAACCAGGGCCCTACGAGCAGTACTTC. The J gene is TRBJ2-7, the V gene TRBV7-9, with a possible D match to TRBD1 (5 bases). Trimming removed 1 base from V and 2 bases from J, with 9 bases in between. CDR1 and CDR2 (germline): SEHNR, FQNEAQ (reference sequence). This CDR3 spans 14 amino acids.

The chain has TRBV6-1 and TRBJ2-7, with D uncertain. Between the trimmed V and J ends, which lost 6 bases and 6 bases, there was a span of 15 bases. Per germline, CDR1 MNHNS and CDR2 SASEGT. This CDR3 is 13 amino acids long. The CDR3: CASSLSPGSEQYF. CDR3 sequence (DNA): TGTGCCAGCAGCCTCTCTCCAGGCTCCGAGCAGTACTTC.

The chain joins TRBV6-5 to TRBJ2-3; possibly TRBD2 for D (6 bases). This CDR3 contains 15 residues. Germline-derived CDR1 and CDR2 are MNHEY and SVGAGI. The ends were cut back, 7 bases at V and 2 bases at J, with 16 bases in the middle. CDR3 nucleotide sequence: TGTGCCAGCACCCCCCGGGGGTTTAACACAGATACGCAGTATTTT. Protein sequence: CASTPRGFNTDTQYF.

The chain is built from TRBV7-9 and TRBJ2-7, with TRBD2 identical over 12 bases. Germline V gene lookup returns CDR1 SEHNR and CDR2 FQNEAQ (reference sequence). The ends lost 5 bases at V and 3 bases at J; junction bases unmatched: 5. CDR3 length equals 15 residues. CDR3 amino acids: CASSPRTSGIYEQYF. Here the CDR3 DNA reads TGTGCCAGCAGCCCCAGGACTAGCGGGATCTACGAGCAGTACTTC.